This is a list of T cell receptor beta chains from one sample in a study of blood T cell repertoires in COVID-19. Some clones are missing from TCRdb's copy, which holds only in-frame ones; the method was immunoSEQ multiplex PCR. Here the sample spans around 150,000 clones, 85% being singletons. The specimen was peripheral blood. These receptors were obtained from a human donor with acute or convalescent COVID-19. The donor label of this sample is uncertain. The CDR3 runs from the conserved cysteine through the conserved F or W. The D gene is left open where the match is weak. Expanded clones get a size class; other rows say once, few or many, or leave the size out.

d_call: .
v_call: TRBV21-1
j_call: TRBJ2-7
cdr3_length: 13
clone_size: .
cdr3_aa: CASSKDQGRIRYF
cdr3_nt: TGTGCCAGCAGCAAAGATCAGGGCAGGATCAGGTACTTC

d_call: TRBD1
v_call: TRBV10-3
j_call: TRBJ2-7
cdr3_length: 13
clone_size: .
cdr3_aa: CAIRQGAFYEQYF
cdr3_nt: TGTGCCATCCGCCAGGGGGCTTTTTACGAGCAGTACTTC

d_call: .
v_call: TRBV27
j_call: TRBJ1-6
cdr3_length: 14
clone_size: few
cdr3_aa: CASSLEQENSPLHF
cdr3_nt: TGTGCCAGCAGTTTAGAACAGGAGAATTCACCCCTCCACTTT

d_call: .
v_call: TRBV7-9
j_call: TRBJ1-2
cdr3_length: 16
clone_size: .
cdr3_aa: CASSPGRAEGAYGYTF
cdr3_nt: TGTGCCAGCAGCCCTGGCCGGGCAGAGGGTGCCTATGGCTACACCTTC

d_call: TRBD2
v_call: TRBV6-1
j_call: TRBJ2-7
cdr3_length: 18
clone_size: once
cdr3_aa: CASSEILAGLQISYEQYF
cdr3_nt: TGTGCCAGCAGTGAGATACTAGCGGGGCTCCAGATCTCCTACGAGCAGTACTTC

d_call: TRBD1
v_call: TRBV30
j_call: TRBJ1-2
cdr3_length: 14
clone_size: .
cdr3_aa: CAWTGGSLSPGYTF
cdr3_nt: TGTGCCTGGACAGGGGGCAGTTTGAGTCCCGGCTACACCTTC

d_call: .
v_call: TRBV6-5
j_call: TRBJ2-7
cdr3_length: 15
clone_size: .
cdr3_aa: CASSYSRQFNLEQYF
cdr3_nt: TGTGCCAGCAGTTACTCGAGACAGTTCAATTTGGAGCAGTACTTC

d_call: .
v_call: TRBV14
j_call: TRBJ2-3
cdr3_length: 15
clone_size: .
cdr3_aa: CASSQGPLRTDTQYF
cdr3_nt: TGTGCCAGCAGCCAGGGGCCGTTACGCACAGATACGCAGTATTTT

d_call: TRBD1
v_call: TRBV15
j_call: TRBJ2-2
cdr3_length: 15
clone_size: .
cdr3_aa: CATSPDRRHTGELFF
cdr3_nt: TGTGCCACCAGCCCGGACAGGCGCCACACCGGGGAGCTGTTTTTT

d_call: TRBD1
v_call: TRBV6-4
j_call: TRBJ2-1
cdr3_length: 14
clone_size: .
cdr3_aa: CATRGQSNYNEQFF
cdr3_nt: TGTGCCACCAGGGGACAGTCCAACTACAATGAGCAGTTCTTC

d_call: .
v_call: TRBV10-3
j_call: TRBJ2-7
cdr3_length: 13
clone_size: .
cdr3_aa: CAISRDSSREQYF
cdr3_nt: TGTGCCATCAGCCGGGACTCCTCGCGTGAGCAGTACTTC

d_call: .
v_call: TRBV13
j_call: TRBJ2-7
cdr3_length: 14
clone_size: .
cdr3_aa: CASSPGLGSYEQYF
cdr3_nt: TGTGCCAGCAGCCCTGGCCTAGGCTCCTACGAGCAGTACTTC

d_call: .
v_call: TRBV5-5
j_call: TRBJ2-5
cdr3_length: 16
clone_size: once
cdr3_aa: CASSSYRGTKEETQYF
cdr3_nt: TGTGCCAGCAGCTCGTACCGGGGAACTAAGGAAGAGACCCAGTACTTC

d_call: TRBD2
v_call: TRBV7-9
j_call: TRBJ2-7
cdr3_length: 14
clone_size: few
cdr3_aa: CASSSSGGPYEQYF
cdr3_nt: TGTGCCAGCAGCTCTAGCGGGGGCCCCTACGAGCAGTACTTC

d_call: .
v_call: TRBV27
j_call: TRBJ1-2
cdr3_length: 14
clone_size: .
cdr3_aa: CASSLTGLNYGYTF
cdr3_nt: TGTGCCAGCAGTTTAACGGGACTAAACTATGGCTACACCTTC

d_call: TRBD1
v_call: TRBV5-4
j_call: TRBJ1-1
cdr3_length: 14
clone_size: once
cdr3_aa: CASSSDRGLSLAFF
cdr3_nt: TGTGCCAGCAGCTCGGACAGGGGGCTGAGCTTGGCTTTCTTT

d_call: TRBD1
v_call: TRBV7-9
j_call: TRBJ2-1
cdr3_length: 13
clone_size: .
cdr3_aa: CASSRTGSGEQFF
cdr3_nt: TGTGCCAGCAGCCGGACAGGGAGCGGTGAGCAGTTCTTC

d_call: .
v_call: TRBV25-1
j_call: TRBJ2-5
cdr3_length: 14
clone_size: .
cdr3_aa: CASSYRDTKETQYF
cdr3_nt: TGTGCCAGCAGTTACCGGGACACCAAAGAGACCCAGTACTTC

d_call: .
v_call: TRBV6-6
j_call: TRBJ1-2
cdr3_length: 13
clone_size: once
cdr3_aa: CASSHREDYGYTF
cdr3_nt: TGTGCCAGCAGTCACAGGGAAGACTATGGCTACACCTTC

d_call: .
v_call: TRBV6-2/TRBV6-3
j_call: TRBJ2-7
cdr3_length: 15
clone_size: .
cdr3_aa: CASSFSEGTSYEQYF
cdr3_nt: TGTGCCAGCAGTTTTAGCGAGGGAACCAGCTACGAGCAGTACTTC

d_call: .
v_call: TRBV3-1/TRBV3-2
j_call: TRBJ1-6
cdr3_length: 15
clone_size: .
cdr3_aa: CASSQVSGKGSPLHF
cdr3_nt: TGTGCCAGCAGCCAAGTTTCAGGGAAAGGTTCACCCCTCCACTTT

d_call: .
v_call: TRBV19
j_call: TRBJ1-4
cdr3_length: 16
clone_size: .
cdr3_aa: CASTRRGGPINEKLFF
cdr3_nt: TGTGCCAGTACCCGACGCGGGGGGCCGATTAATGAAAAACTGTTTTTT

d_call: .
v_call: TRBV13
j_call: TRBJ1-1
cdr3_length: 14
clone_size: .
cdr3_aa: CASSLRSALGEAFF
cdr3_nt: TGTGCCAGCAGCCTCCGATCGGCCCTAGGTGAAGCTTTCTTT

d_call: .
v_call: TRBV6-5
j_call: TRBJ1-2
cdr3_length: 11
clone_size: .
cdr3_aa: CASSPGVGYTF
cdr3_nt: TGTGCCAGCAGTCCGGGGGTGGGCTACACCTTC

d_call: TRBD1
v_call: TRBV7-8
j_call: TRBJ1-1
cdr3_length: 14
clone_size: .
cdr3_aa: CASSLQGMNTEAFF
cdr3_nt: TGTGCCAGCAGCCTACAGGGGATGAACACTGAAGCTTTCTTT

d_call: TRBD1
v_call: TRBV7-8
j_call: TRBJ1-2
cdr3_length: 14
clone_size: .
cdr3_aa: CASSRDRKNYGYTF
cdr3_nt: TGTGCCAGCAGCCGGGACAGGAAAAACTATGGCTACACCTTC

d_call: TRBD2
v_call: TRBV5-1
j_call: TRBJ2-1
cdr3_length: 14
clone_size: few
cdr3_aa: CASSLARGGNEQFF
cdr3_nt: TGCGCCAGCAGCTTGGCCCGCGGGGGCAATGAGCAGTTCTTC

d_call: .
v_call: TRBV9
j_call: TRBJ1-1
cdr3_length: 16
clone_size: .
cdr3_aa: CASSSAGALRNTEAFF
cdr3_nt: TGTGCCAGCAGTTCCGCAGGGGCCCTACGGAACACTGAAGCTTTCTTT

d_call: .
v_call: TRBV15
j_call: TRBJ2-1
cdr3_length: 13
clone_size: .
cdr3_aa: CATSRPLSNEQFF
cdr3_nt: TGTGCCACCAGCAGACCACTTTCCAATGAGCAGTTCTTC

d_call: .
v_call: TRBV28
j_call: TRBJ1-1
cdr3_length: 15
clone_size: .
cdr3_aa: CASSIHGGQNTEAFF
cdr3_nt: TGTGCCAGCAGCATACATGGGGGACAAAACACTGAAGCTTTCTTT

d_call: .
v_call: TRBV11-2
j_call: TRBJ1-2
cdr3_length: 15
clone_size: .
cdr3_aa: CASSSYRNPGYGYTF
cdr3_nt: TGTGCCAGCAGCTCCTACAGGAATCCCGGCTATGGCTACACCTTC

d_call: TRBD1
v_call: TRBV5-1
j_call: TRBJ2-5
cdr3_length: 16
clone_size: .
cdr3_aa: CASSSSLGQGGETQYF
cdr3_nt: TGCGCCAGCAGCTCGAGCCTGGGACAGGGCGGAGAGACCCAGTACTTC

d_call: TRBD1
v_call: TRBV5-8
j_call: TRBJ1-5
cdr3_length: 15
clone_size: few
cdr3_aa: CASRGTGNSNQPQHF
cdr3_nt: TGTGCCAGCAGGGGGACAGGGAATAGCAATCAGCCCCAGCATTTT

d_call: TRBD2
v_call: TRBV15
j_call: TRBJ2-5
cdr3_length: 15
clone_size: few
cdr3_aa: CATSRGAGDGETQYF
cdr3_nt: TGTGCCACCAGCAGAGGAGCGGGGGATGGGGAGACCCAGTACTTC

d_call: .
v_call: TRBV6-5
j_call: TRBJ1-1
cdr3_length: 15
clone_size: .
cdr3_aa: CASSYFSGSFTEAFF
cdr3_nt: TGTGCCAGCAGTTACTTCTCAGGGTCATTCACTGAAGCTTTCTTT

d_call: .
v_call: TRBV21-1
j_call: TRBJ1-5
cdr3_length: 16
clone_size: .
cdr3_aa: CASSKVRDSSNQPQHF
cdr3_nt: TGTGCCAGCAGCAAAGTCAGGGACAGCTCCAATCAGCCCCAGCATTTT

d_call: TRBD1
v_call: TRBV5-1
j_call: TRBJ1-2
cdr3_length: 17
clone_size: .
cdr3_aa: CASSLAPPTGGAGGYTF
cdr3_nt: TGCGCCAGCAGCTTGGCACCCCCGACAGGGGGCGCGGGAGGCTACACCTTC